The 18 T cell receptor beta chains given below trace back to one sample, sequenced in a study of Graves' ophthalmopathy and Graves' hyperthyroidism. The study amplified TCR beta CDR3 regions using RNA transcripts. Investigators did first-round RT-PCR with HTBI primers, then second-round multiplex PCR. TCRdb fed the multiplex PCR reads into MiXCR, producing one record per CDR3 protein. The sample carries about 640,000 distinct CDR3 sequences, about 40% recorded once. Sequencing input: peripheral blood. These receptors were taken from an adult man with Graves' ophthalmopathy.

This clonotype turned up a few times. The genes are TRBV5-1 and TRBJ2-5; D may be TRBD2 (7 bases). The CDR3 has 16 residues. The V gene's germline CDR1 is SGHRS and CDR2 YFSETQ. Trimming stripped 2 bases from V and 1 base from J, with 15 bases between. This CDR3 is CASSLGGVAGQETQYF. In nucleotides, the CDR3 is TGCGCCAGCAGCTTAGGGGGGGTAGCGGGCCAAGAGACCCAGTACTTC. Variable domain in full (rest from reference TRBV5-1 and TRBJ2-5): KAGVTQTPRYLIKTRGQQVTLSCSPISGHRSVSWYQQTPGQGLQFLFEYFSETQRNKGNFPGRFSGRQFSNSRSEMNVSTLELGDSALYLCASSLGGVAGQETQYFGPGTRLLVL.

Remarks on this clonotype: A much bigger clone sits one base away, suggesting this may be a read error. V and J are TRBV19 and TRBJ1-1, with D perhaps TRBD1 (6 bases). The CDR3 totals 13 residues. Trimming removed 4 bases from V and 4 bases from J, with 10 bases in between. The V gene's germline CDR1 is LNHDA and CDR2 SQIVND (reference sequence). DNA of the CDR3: TGTGCCAGTAGTACAGGGGATATCACTGAAGCTTTCTTT. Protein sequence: CASSTGDITEAFF.

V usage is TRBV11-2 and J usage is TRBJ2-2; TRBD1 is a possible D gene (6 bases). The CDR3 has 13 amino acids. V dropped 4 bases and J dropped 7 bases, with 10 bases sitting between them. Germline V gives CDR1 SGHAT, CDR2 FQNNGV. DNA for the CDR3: TGTGCCAGCAGCTCGCAGGGGCGCGGGGAGCTGTTTTTT. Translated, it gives CASSSQGRGELFF.

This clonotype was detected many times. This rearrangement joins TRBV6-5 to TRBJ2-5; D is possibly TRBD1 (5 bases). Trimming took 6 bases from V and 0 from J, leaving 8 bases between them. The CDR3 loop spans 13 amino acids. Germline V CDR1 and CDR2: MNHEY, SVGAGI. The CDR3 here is CASRRQYQETQYF. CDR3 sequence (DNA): TGTGCCAGCAGACGACAGTACCAAGAGACCCAGTACTTC.

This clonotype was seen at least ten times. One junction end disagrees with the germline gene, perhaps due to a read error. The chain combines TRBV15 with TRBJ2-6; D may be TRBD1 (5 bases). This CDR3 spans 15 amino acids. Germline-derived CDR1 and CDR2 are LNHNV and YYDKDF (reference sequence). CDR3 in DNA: TGTGCCACCAGCAGAGAGGGTTCTGGGGCCGACGTCCTGACTTTC. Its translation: CATSREGSGADVLTF.

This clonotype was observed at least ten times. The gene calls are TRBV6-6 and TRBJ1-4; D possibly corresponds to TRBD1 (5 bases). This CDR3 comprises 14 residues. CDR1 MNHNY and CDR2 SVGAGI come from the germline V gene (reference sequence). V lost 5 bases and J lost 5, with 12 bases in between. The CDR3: CASSTRAMNEKLFF. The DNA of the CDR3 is TGTGCCAGCAGTACCAGGGCCATGAATGAAAAACTGTTTTTT.

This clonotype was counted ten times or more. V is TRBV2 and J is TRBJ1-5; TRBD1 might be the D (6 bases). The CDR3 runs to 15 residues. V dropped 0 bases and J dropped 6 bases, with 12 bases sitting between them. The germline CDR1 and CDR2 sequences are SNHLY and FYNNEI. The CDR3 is CASSEAVRGVQPQHF. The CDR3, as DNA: TGTGCCAGCAGTGAAGCTGTCAGGGGCGTTCAGCCCCAGCATTTT.

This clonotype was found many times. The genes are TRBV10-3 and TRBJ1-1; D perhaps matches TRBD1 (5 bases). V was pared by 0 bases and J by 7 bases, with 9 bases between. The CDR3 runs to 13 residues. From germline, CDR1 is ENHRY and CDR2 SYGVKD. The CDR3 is CAISESRGIEAFF. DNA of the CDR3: TGTGCCATCAGTGAGTCAAGGGGTATTGAAGCTTTCTTT.

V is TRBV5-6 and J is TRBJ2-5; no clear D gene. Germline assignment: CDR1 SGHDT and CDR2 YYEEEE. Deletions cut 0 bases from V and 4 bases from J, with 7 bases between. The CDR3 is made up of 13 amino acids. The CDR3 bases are TGTGCCAGCAGCTTGGTACCGGTAGAGACCCAGTACTTC. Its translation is CASSLVPVETQYF.

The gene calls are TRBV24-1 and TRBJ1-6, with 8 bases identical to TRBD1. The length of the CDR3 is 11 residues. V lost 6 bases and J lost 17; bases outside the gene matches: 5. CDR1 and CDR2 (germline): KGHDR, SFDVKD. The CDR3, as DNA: TGTGCCACCAGTACCGGGACAGGCATCCACTTT. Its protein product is CATSTGTGIHF.

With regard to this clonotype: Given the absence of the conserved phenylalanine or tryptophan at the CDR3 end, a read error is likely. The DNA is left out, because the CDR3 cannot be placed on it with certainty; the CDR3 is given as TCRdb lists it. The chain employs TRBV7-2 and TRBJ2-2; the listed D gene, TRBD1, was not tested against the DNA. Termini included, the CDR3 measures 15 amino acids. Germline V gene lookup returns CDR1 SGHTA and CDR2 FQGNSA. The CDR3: CASSLENRGHRGAVV.

CDR3 nucleotide sequence: TGTGCCTGGAGAAGCAGCCCCGGTCAGCCCCAGCATTTT. This sequence encodes CAWRSSPGQPQHF. This sequence joins TRBV30 and TRBJ1-5; D is undetermined. This CDR3 has 13 residues. CDR1 is GTSNPN, CDR2 SVGIG, per germline (reference sequence). The germline V and J ends were trimmed by 3 bases and 6 bases, with 12 bases remaining between them.

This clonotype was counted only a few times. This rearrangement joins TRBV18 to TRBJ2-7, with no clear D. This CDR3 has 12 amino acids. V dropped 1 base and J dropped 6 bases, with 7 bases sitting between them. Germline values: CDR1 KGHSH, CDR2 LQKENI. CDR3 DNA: TGTGCCAGCTCACCACGTGTCGCCGAGCAGTACTTC. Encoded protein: CASSPRVAEQYF.

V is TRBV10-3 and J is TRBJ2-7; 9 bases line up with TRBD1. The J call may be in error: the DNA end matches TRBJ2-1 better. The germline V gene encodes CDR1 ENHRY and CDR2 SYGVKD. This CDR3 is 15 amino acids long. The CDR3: CAIRWTGEAYNEQFF. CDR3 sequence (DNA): TGTGCCATCAGATGGACAGGGGAGGCCTACAATGAGCAGTTCTTC.

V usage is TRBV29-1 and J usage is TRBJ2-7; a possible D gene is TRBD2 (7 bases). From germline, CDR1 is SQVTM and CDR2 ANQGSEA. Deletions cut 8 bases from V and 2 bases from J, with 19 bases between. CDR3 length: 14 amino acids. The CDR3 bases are TGCAGCTCACCGGGCCAGGGGAGGGCCTACGAGCAGTACTTC. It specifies CSSPGQGRAYEQYF.

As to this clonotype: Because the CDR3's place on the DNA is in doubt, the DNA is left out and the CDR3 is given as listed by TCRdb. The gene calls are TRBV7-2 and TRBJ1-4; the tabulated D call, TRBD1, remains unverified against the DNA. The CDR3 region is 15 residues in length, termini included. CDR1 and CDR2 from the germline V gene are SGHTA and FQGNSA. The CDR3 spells CASSTRDRVMKNCFF.

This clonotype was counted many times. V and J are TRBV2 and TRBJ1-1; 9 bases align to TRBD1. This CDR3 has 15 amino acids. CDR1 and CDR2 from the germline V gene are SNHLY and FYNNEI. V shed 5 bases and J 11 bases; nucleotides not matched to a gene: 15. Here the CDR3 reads CASSPHVTGGTWAFF. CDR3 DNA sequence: TGTGCCAGCAGTCCCCACGTCACAGGGGGCACTTGGGCTTTCTTT.

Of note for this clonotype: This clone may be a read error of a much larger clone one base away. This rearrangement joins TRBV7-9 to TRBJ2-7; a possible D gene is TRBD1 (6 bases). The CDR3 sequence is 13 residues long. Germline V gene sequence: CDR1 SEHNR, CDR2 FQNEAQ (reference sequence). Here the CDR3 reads CAGRGVSSYEQYF. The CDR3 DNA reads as TGTGCCGGCAGGGGAGTGAGCTCCTACGAGCAGTACTTC.